The subject of this entry is one T cell receptor beta chain. Some clones are missing from TCRdb's copy, which holds only in-frame ones; the method was immunoSEQ multiplex PCR. This table holds approximately 430,000 clones, 86% found once. The data derive from a study of blood T cell repertoires in COVID-19. Study-wide context: Researchers got acute and convalescent COVID-19 samples from the United States, Italy and Spain.

This CDR3 comprises 15 residues. With 3 bases clipped from V and 1 base from J, the junction kept 5 bases outside the gene matches. Per the germline V gene, CDR1 is KGHSH and CDR2 is LQKENI. This TCR was sampled from a woman in her twenties or thirties with active or convalescent COVID-19. The chain links TRBV18 to TRBJ1-2; 7 bases agree with TRBD1. The source material was peripheral blood. CDR3 sequence: CASSPTGVGNYGYTF. CDR3 coding DNA: TGTGCCAGCTCACCTACAGGGGTGGGTAACTATGGCTACACCTTC. Looking up the rest from reference TRBV18 and TRBJ1-2 gives the full variable domain: NAGVMQNPRHLVRRRGQEARLRCSPMKGHSHVYWYRQLPEEGLKFMVYLQKENIIDESGMPKERFSAEFPKEGPSILRIQQVVRGDSAAYFCASSPTGVGNYGYTFGSGTRLTVV.